The 11 T cell receptor beta chains below all came from one sample that was sequenced in a study of CD8+ T cells in alopecia areata. In each case, RNA was isolated and then reverse transcribed into cDNA as the sequencing template. Using immunoSEQ multiplex PCR, the repertoire was profiled, and TCRdb retains in-frame clones only, with some absent. The sample includes about 130,000 clones, roughly 52% of them seen just once. Treatment in this sample: oral pan-JAK inhibitor, 5-10 mg twice daily. Material: CD8+ T cells sorted from blood, obtained at week 4, from a patient treated with tofacitinib. Receptors originate from a human donor with alopecia areata.

CDR3 protein: CASSQQGKGYTF. DNA for the CDR3: TGTGCCAGCAGCCAACAGGGGAAAGGCTACACCTTC. J is TRBJ1-2 and V is TRBV6-5; TRBD1 aligns across 7 bases. The V gene end was trimmed by 6 bases and the J gene end by 8 bases; junction bases not matched to a gene: 6. Germline V gives CDR1 MNHEY, CDR2 SVGAGI. The CDR3 is made up of 12 amino acids.

The chain carries TRBV4-3 and TRBJ2-7, with 9 bases matching TRBD1. The CDR3 is made up of 16 amino acids. Trimming at V came to 0 bases and at J to 2 bases, leaving 5 bases not matched to a gene. Germline CDR1 is LGHNA and CDR2 is YSLEER. The CDR3 loop reads CASSQDRGTGTYEQYF. For the CDR3, the DNA is TGCGCCAGCAGCCAAGATCGCGGGACAGGGACCTACGAGCAGTACTTC.

The rearrangement uses TRBV7-8 and TRBJ1-5, with D unresolved. Germline loops: CDR1 SGHVS, CDR2 FQNEAQ. The V end lost 0 bases, the J end lost 5 bases, and 2 bases lay between the germline ends. The CDR3 covers 12 residues. The CDR3: CASSLADQPQHF. The DNA of the CDR3 is TGTGCCAGCAGCTTAGCAGATCAGCCCCAGCATTTT.

The chain's CDR3 is CASSLAGGQPQHF. Here the CDR3 DNA reads TGTGCCAGCAGCTTGGCGGGCGGACAGCCCCAGCATTTT. V and J are TRBV5-6 and TRBJ1-5; no clear D gene. In germline, CDR1 is SGHDT, CDR2 YYEEEE. V gave up 0 bases and J gave up 7 bases, with 8 bases separating them. CDR3 length: 13 residues. Looking up the rest from reference TRBV5-6 and TRBJ1-5 gives the full variable domain: DAGVTQSPTHLIKTRGQQVTLRCSPKSGHDTVSWYQQALGQGPQFIFQYYEEEERQRGNFPDRFSGHQFPNYSSELNVNALLLGDSALYLCASSLAGGQPQHFGDGTRLSIL.

On this clone itself: The sample contains more than one DNA sequence encoding this CDR3. The chain employs TRBV5-6 and TRBJ2-7; the D is unclear. Trimming left V 0 bases short and J 3 bases short, with 4 bases between. Germline CDR1 and CDR2: SGHDT and YYEEEE. The CDR3 has 12 residues. The CDR3 loop is CASSLGGYEQYF. The CDR3 DNA reads as TGTGCCAGCAGCTTGGGGGGCTACGAGCAGTACTTC.

The DNA for the CDR3 is TGTGCCACCAGCACCGACCAAGCCACCGGGGAGCTGTTTTTT. It codes for CATSTDQATGELFF. V usage is TRBV15 and J usage is TRBJ2-2; no reliable D call. This CDR3 spans 14 amino acids. Trimming stripped 4 bases from V and 4 bases from J, with 10 bases between. Germline-derived CDR1 and CDR2 are LNHNV and YYDKDF (reference sequence).

The chain joins TRBV9 to TRBJ2-7; the match to TRBD1 covers 7 bases. The CDR3 has 15 residues. The V gene end was trimmed by 4 bases and the J gene end by 5 bases; junction bases not matched to a gene: 12. Germline CDR1 reads SGDLS; CDR2 reads YYNGEE. The CDR3 DNA sequence: TGTGCCAGCAGCTCCCGGACAGGTAGACTGCACGAGCAGTACTTC. It encodes CASSSRTGRLHEQYF.

In DNA, the CDR3 is TGTGCCAGCCTAACAGGGGGTGGCTACACCTTC. Its protein product is CASLTGGGYTF. This sequence joins TRBV19 and TRBJ1-2; 8 bases match TRBD1. V shed 9 bases and J 7 bases; nucleotides not matched to a gene: 4. The CDR3 length is 11 residues. CDR1 and CDR2 from the germline V gene are LNHDA and SQIVND (reference sequence).

The rearrangement uses TRBV30 and TRBJ1-2, with D possibly matching TRBD1 (6 bases). The CDR3 loop spans 12 amino acids. CDR1 and CDR2 from the germline V gene are GTSNPN and SVGIG (reference sequence). V shed 5 bases and J shed 4 bases, with 11 bases lying between them. The CDR3 loop is CAWDGQSYGYTF. CDR3 nucleotides: TGTGCCTGGGATGGACAGTCCTATGGCTACACCTTC.

This clone showed up just once. V and J are TRBV5-8 and TRBJ2-5, with D possibly called TRBD1 or TRBD2 (6 bases each). Germline V lookup: CDR1 SGHTS, CDR2 YDEGEE. This CDR3 spans 15 amino acids. Trimming stripped 1 base from V and 1 base from J, with 11 bases between. CDR3 DNA sequence: TGTGCCAGCAGCTTGTGGGGGGCTACCCAAGAGACCCAGTACTTC. This gives the protein CASSLWGATQETQYF. The complete variable domain, with remaining parts taken from reference TRBV5-8 and TRBJ2-5, reads EAGVTQSPTHLIKTRGQQATLRCSPISGHTSVYWYQQALGLGLQFLLWYDEGEERNRGNFPPRFSGRQFPNYSSELNVNALELEDSALYLCASSLWGATQETQYFGPGTRLLVL.

A few counts support this clone. The chain couples TRBV6-5 to TRBJ2-1; D perhaps matches TRBD2 (7 bases). The germline V gene has CDR1 MNHEY and CDR2 SVGAGI. V was clipped by 6 bases and J by 3 bases, with 15 bases between them. This CDR3 is built from 15 residues. The CDR3 here is CASSPRGADYNEQFF. DNA for the CDR3: TGTGCCAGCAGCCCACGGGGGGCCGACTACAATGAGCAGTTCTTC.